This is a list of T cell receptor beta chains from one sample in a study of Graves' ophthalmopathy and Graves' hyperthyroidism. Using its own MiXCR run on the multiplex PCR reads, TCRdb lists one record per CDR3 protein. Of about 740,000 distinct CDR3 sequences listed, roughly 40% are singletons. Sample: peripheral blood. These TCRs come from an adult man with Graves' ophthalmopathy. Both conserved end residues are part of each CDR3. A D gene is named only where the DNA matches it firmly. Not all rows give a size; the values are once, few, many and, for expanded clones, a class.

D	V	J	size	DNA	CDR3
NA	TRBV19	TRBJ2-2	NA	TGTGCCAGTACCGCAGGAGGGGCGACTAACACCGGGGAGCTGTTTTTT	CASTAGGATNTGELFF
TRBD1	TRBV7-3	TRBJ2-7	NA	TGTGCCAGCAGCTTAATGACAGGGAGCGACGAGCAGTACTTC	CASSLMTGSDEQYF
TRBD2	TRBV2	TRBJ2-7	few	TGTGCCAGCAGTCTGGCTAGCGGGGTTTACGAGCAGTACTTC	CASSLASGVYEQYF
NA	TRBV12-3/TRBV12-4	TRBJ2-5	NA	TGTGCCAGCAGCTCCCTGGGACTCGTAGAGACCCAGTACTTC	CASSSLGLVETQYF
TRBD1	TRBV2	TRBJ1-5	few	TGTGCCAGCAGTCGGGACAGACCACTCCTTAAATCAGAGCCCCAGCATTTT	CASSRDRPLLKSEPQHF
NA	TRBV7-2	TRBJ2-5	many	TGTGCCAGCAGCTTATACGGCCAAGAGACCCAGTACTTC	CASSLYGQETQYF
NA	TRBV10-1	TRBJ2-7	few	TGCGCCAGCAGTGGCGGGACAGCTACCTACGAGCAGTACTTC	CASSGGTATYEQYF
NA	TRBV20-1	TRBJ1-5	NA	TGCAGTGCTAGACGTCCCGGCAATCAGCCCCAGCATTTT	CSARRPGNQPQHF
TRBD1	TRBV9	TRBJ2-7	NA	TGTGCCAGCAGGAGACCGGGACAGGCCAGCAATGAGCAGTACTTC	CASRRPGQASNEQYF
TRBD1	TRBV2	TRBJ1-1	few	TGTGCCAGCAGTCGTAGACAGGGTCTGCACACTGAAGCTTTCTTT	CASSRRQGLHTEAFF
NA	TRBV6-5	TRBJ1-1	few	TGTGCCAGCAGAAGATTTGACCCAAACACTGAAGCTTTCTTT	CASRRFDPNTEAFF
NA	TRBV7-9	TRBJ2-2	NA	TGTGCCAGCAGCTCACGGCCCGGTGCGAACACCGGGGAGCTGCTTTTT	CASSSRPGANTGELLF
TRBD2	TRBV20-1	TRBJ2-7	few	TGCAGTGCTAGCGATAGGCTAGCGGGAGTCGGTTCTTACGAGCAGTACTTC	CSASDRLAGVGSYEQYF
NA	TRBV5-1	TRBJ2-7	NA	TGCGCCAGCAGCTTAACCGCACTAACCTACGAGCAGTACTTC	CASSLTALTYEQYF
NA	TRBV20-1	TRBJ1-1	NA	TGCAGTGCTCCGAGGGGGATGGTGGACACTGAAGCTTTCTTT	CSAPRGMVDTEAFF
TRBD1	TRBV20-1	TRBJ1-1	NA	TGCAGTGCTAGAGATTGGGACAGGGGCAACACTGAAGCTTTCTTT	CSARDWDRGNTEAFF
NA	TRBV7-2	TRBJ2-7	NA	TGTGCTGCCCAGGGGGGGCCCGACGAGCAGTACTTC	CAAQGGPDEQYF
NA	TRBV10-3	TRBJ1-2	NA	TGTGCCAGCAGTTCCGGGGGGGAGAACTATGGCTACACCTTC	CASSSGGENYGYTF
TRBD1	TRBV5-1	TRBJ2-7	NA	TGCGCCAGCAGCCAACAGGGGGCTTGGGAGCAGTACTTC	CASSQQGAWEQYF
NA	TRBV7-6	TRBJ2-7	many	TGTGCCAGCAGTCGACTAGGGGGGGGGGAGCAGTACTTC	CASSRLGGGEQYF
NA	TRBV10-3	TRBJ2-7	NA	TGTGCCAGCAGTTACTCGGTGCTCGATAGTTACGAGCAGTACTTC	CASSYSVLDSYEQYF
NA	TRBV20-1	TRBJ2-7	NA	TGCAGTGCTAGAGGATCAGGGGCATGGGCTTACGAGCAGTGCTTC	CSARGSGAWAYEQCF
TRBD1	TRBV25-1	TRBJ2-5	NA	TGTGCCAGCAGTGGGACAGGGGGCGGTGAGACCCAGTACTTC	CASSGTGGGETQYF
NA	TRBV7-3	TRBJ1-4	NA	TGTGCCAGCAGCCGAAGGGTGGGGGAAAAACTGTTTTTT	CASSRRVGEKLFF
NA	TRBV19	TRBJ1-1	many	TGTGCCACCGCATATGGAGGGCAGTTGAACACTGAAGCTTTCTTT	CATAYGGQLNTEAFF
NA	TRBV10-3	TRBJ2-7	NA	TGTGCCAGCAGTTACTCAAGGGACGAGCAGTACTTC	CASSYSRDEQYF
NA	TRBV7-9	TRBJ2-3	few	TGTGCCAGCAGCTTGGGGACGGGCACAGATACGCAGTATTTT	CASSLGTGTDTQYF
NA	TRBV29-1	TRBJ1-2	many	TGCAGCGTTGAAGGGGGTTCGGGCGGCTATGGCTACACCTTC	CSVEGGSGGYGYTF
TRBD1	TRBV7-9	TRBJ2-7	NA	TGTGCCAGCAGCCAAGCCGGGACAGGGGTTTCGGCCGGGTCTTTC	CASSQAGTGVSAGSF